Below, 8 T cell receptor beta chains from the same sample are listed, as sequenced in a study of T cell responses to AZD1222 COVID-19 vaccine. Produced via immunoSEQ multiplex PCR; TCRdb's table is partial and in-frame only. This table has about 140,000 clones, 88% appearing once. Here the sequenced sample was peripheral blood, taken 28 days after the second AZD1222 dose. The receptors derive from an adult who received the AZD1222 COVID-19 vaccine.

The genes are TRBV2 and TRBJ2-3; tentative D call: TRBD2 (5 bases). This CDR3 comprises 13 residues. The germline CDR1 and CDR2 sequences are SNHLY and FYNNEI. V shed 4 bases and J shed 9 bases, with 14 bases lying between them. The CDR3 nucleotides are TGTGCCAGCAGTGGGGGAGTGCCACTGACGCAGTATTTT. Residues: CASSGGVPLTQYF.

This clone was counted ten times or more. The rearrangement uses TRBV3-1 (or the pseudogene TRBV3-2) and TRBJ1-1, with TRBD1 as a possible D gene (5 bases). Germline V gene sequence: CDR1 LGHDT, CDR2 YNNKEL (reference sequence). Trimming took off 4 bases at V and 7 bases at J, with 19 bases between the two ends. The CDR3 sequence is 15 residues long. The CDR3 spells CASSRADSVGREAFF. The CDR3 nucleotides read TGTGCCAGCAGCCGAGCTGACAGCGTAGGACGTGAAGCTTTCTTT.

This clone appeared once. The chain has TRBV9 and TRBJ2-3, with TRBD2 matching 8 bases. Per germline, CDR1 SGDLS and CDR2 YYNGEE. CDR3 size: 15 residues. The ends lost 4 bases at V and 3 bases at J; junction bases unmatched: 7. CDR3 loop: CASSPAGAWTDTQYF. The CDR3 coding sequence is TGTGCCAGCAGCCCAGCGGGAGCGTGGACAGATACGCAGTATTTT.

The J gene is TRBJ1-6, the V gene TRBV5-1; 11 nucleotides line up with TRBD1. Germline CDR1 and CDR2: SGHRS and YFSETQ. The CDR3 has 16 amino acids. J gave up 7 bases and V 2 bases, and 5 bases lay outside the gene matches. The CDR3 nucleotides are TGCGCCAGCAGCTTCCTGGGACAGGGGGAAAATTCACCCCTCCACTTT. Amino acid sequence: CASSFLGQGENSPLHF.

The rearrangement joins TRBV28 to TRBJ1-3; no clear D. This CDR3 spans 12 amino acids. Per germline, CDR1 MDHEN and CDR2 SYDVKM. With 4 bases removed from V and 9 bases from J, the gap between germline ends came to 10 bases. CDR3 nucleotide sequence: TGTGCCAGCAGTTCAAGCTCGGGCACCATATATTTT. Translating gives CASSSSSGTIYF. The entire variable domain, with the rest obtained from reference TRBV28 and TRBJ1-3, is as follows: DVKVTQSSRYLVKRTGEKVFLECVQDMDHENMFWYRQDPGLGLRLIYFSYDVKMKEKGDIPEGYSVSREKKERFSLILESASTNQTSMYLCASSSSSGTIYFGEGSWLTVV.

This sequence joins TRBV4-1 and TRBJ2-7; D remains ambiguous. CDR3 length: 16 residues. Deletions cut 2 bases from V and 1 base from J, with 15 bases between. Germline V gives CDR1 MGHRA, CDR2 YSYEKL. The CDR3 region is CASSQPRSGLSYEQYF. The CDR3 DNA is TGCGCCAGCAGCCAACCTCGAAGTGGTCTTTCCTACGAGCAGTACTTC.

This clone came up once. The chain uses TRBV7-3 and TRBJ1-1; D is unresolved. Per the germline V gene, CDR1 is SGHTA and CDR2 is FQGTGA. The V end lost 1 base, the J end lost 4 bases, and 7 bases lay between the germline ends. The length of the CDR3 is 13 residues. Written as DNA, the CDR3 is TGTGCCAGCAGCTTAATGCCGGGCACTGAAGCTTTCTTT. Protein product: CASSLMPGTEAFF.

The genes are TRBV9 and TRBJ1-2; D might be TRBD1 (6 bases). From germline, CDR1 is SGDLS and CDR2 YYNGEE. CDR3 length equals 15 residues. The germline V and J ends were trimmed by 4 bases and 2 bases, with 15 bases remaining between them. Written as DNA, the CDR3 is TGTGCCAGCAGCCCTAGTCCAACAGGGAACTATGGCTACACCTTC. It translates to CASSPSPTGNYGYTF.